This is a list of T cell receptor beta chains from one sample in a study of T cells in tuberculosis. Produced via immunoSEQ multiplex PCR; TCRdb's table is partial and in-frame only. Seen here are 25,000 to 35,000 clones, 94% observed once, and the top ten hold approximately 8.1%. Sequencing used PBMCs. The receptors stem from a donor aged 10-29 years with latent tuberculosis or without tuberculosis infection. CDR3s include the opening cysteine and the closing phenylalanine or tryptophan. D genes are given only for firm matches. A clone size is listed for some rows: how often the clone was seen (once, few, many), or a class if it is expanded.

.,TRBV4-1,.,TRBJ2-4,CASSRLDTGENIQYF,TGCGCCAGCAGCCGATTAGACACGGGAGAAAACATTCAGTACTTC
.,TRBV6-5,.,TRBJ2-1,CASSYSSGTLHNEQFF,TGTGCCAGCAGTTACTCGAGCGGGACACTACACAATGAGCAGTTCTTC
.,TRBV29-1,.,TRBJ2-5,CSVLLRSPETQETETQYF,TGCAGCGTCTTACTACGCTCCCCGGAGACGCAAGAAACGGAGACCCAGTACTTC
.,TRBV25-1,.,TRBJ2-7,CASSVHEQGTSSEQYF,TGTGCCAGCAGTGTGCACGAACAGGGGACTAGTTCCGAGCAGTACTTC
.,TRBV13,.,TRBJ2-7,CASSAGDIRHEQYF,TGTGCCAGCAGCGCGGGTGACATAAGGCACGAGCAGTACTTC
TRBD2,TRBV2,.,TRBJ2-1,CASSSSGRGHNEQFF,TGTGCCAGCAGTAGTAGCGGGAGGGGTCACAATGAGCAGTTCTTC
.,TRBV27,.,TRBJ2-2,CASSPANTGELFF,TGTGCCAGCAGCCCGGCGAACACCGGGGAGCTGTTTTTT
TRBD1,TRBV30,.,TRBJ1-5,CAWGTGFGNQPQHF,TGTGCCTGGGGGACAGGGTTCGGCAATCAGCCCCAGCATTTT
.,TRBV29-1,.,TRBJ2-7,CSVAVDSSYEQYF,TGCAGCGTTGCCGTAGACAGCTCCTACGAGCAGTACTTC
TRBD1,TRBV7-3,.,TRBJ2-3,CASSLRQGVDTQYF,TGTGCCAGCAGCTTAAGACAGGGGGTAGATACGCAGTATTTT
TRBD1,TRBV5-1,.,TRBJ2-7,CASSETDRDSYEQYF,TGCGCCAGCAGCGAAACCGACAGGGACTCCTACGAGCAGTACTTC
.,TRBV27,.,TRBJ1-2,CASSSTYNYGYTF,TGTGCCAGCAGTTCGACTTATAACTATGGCTACACCTTC
TRBD1,TRBV27,.,TRBJ2-1,CASSLGTGYNEQFF,TGTGCCAGCAGTTTAGGGACAGGGTACAATGAGCAGTTCTTC
TRBD1,TRBV7-2,.,TRBJ1-2,CASSWGRQGADYGYTF,TGTGCCAGCAGCTGGGGTAGGCAGGGGGCGGACTATGGCTACACCTTC
.,TRBV2,.,TRBJ2-7,CATRAGDPYEQYF,TGTGCCACCAGGGCAGGGGACCCCTACGAGCAGTACTTC
.,TRBV5-4,.,TRBJ2-1,CASSKWAANEQFF,TGTGCCAGCAGCAAGTGGGCAGCCAATGAGCAGTTCTTC
TRBD1,TRBV6-5,.,TRBJ1-2,CASSYQGQGSNYGYTF,TGTGCCAGCAGTTACCAAGGACAGGGGAGTAATTATGGCTACACCTTC
.,TRBV4-1,.,TRBJ2-2,CASSQRSSGANTGELFF,TGCGCCAGCAGCCAACGGTCCTCAGGTGCGAACACCGGGGAGCTGTTTTTT
TRBD2,TRBV6-1,.,TRBJ2-2,CASSETSGSWRTGELFF,TGTGCCAGCAGTGAGACTAGCGGGAGTTGGCGGACCGGGGAGCTGTTTTTT
.,TRBV11-3,.,TRBJ2-1,CASSLGAGNEQFF,TGTGCCAGCAGCTTAGGGGCGGGGAATGAGCAGTTCTTC
.,TRBV28,.,TRBJ2-2,CASTGGNTGELFF,TGTGCCAGCACAGGAGGTAACACCGGGGAGCTGTTTTTT
.,TRBV5-1,.,TRBJ1-1,CASSWQQGQNTEAFF,TGCGCCAGCAGCTGGCAACAGGGTCAGAACACTGAAGCTTTCTTT
TRBD2,TRBV2,once,TRBJ2-5,CASSVAGGQETQYF,TGTGCCAGCAGTGTGGCGGGAGGACAAGAGACCCAGTACTTC
.,TRBV7-2,once,TRBJ2-1,CASSPSASPYNEQFF,TGTGCCAGCAGCCCCTCGGCTAGCCCGTACAATGAGCAGTTCTTC
.,TRBV5-1,.,TRBJ1-1,CASSPGPGNTEAFF,TGCGCCAGCAGCCCCGGTCCGGGGAACACTGAAGCTTTCTTT
.,TRBV28,.,TRBJ2-3,CASSSQGPSTDTQYF,TGTGCCAGCAGTTCACAGGGTCCGAGCACAGATACGCAGTATTTT
.,TRBV25-1,.,TRBJ2-6,CASSPGEGANVLTF,TGTGCCAGCAGCCCAGGGGAAGGGGCCAACGTCCTGACTTTC
.,TRBV20-1,.,TRBJ2-7,CSARGGVEQYF,TGCAGTGCTAGAGGGGGGGTGGAGCAGTACTTC
TRBD1,TRBV6-5,.,TRBJ1-3,CASSLQGGNTIYF,TGTGCCAGCAGCCTACAGGGGGGAAACACCATATATTTT
TRBD2,TRBV4-1,.,TRBJ2-7,CASSHASGMRGEQYF,TGCGCCAGCAGCCACGCTAGCGGGATGCGGGGCGAGCAGTACTTC
TRBD2,TRBV6-6,.,TRBJ2-7,CASTGGTSNEQYF,TGTGCCAGCACGGGGGGAACCAGCAACGAGCAGTACTTC
.,TRBV4-3,.,TRBJ2-1,CASSQGRQAPYNEQFF,TGCGCCAGCAGCCAAGGGAGGCAGGCGCCCTACAATGAGCAGTTCTTC
.,TRBV5-6,.,TRBJ2-5,CASSAVQGRGVQETQYF,TGTGCCAGCAGCGCGGTACAGGGCCGGGGGGTCCAAGAGACCCAGTACTTC
.,TRBV7-9,.,TRBJ2-7,CASSLGSIRGSYEQYF,TGTGCCAGCAGCTTAGGATCCATTCGGGGCTCCTACGAGCAGTACTTC
TRBD2,TRBV5-1,.,TRBJ2-7,CASSLIGGLADEQYF,TGCGCCAGCAGCTTGATAGGGGGACTAGCGGACGAGCAGTACTTC
.,TRBV5-6,.,TRBJ2-5,CASSFGRGQETQYF,TGTGCCAGCAGCTTCGGCCGCGGACAAGAGACCCAGTACTTC
TRBD1,TRBV6-6,.,TRBJ2-7,CASYAVTGSRGYEQYF,TGTGCCTCCTATGCGGTGACAGGGAGTAGAGGCTACGAGCAGTACTTC
.,TRBV27,.,TRBJ2-7,CASSPLPQDSHYSYEQYF,TGTGCCAGCAGTCCCCTACCCCAGGACAGCCACTACTCCTACGAGCAGTACTTC
TRBD2,TRBV5-1,.,TRBJ2-2,CASTPGLALGPGELFF,TGCGCCAGCACTCCCGGACTAGCCCTGGGACCCGGGGAGCTGTTTTTT
TRBD2,TRBV2,.,TRBJ2-1,CASGTSDDRGQFF,TGTGCCAGCGGGACTAGCGACGACCGGGGGCAGTTCTTC
TRBD1,TRBV25-1,.,TRBJ2-5,CASSDDRGSETQYF,TGTGCCAGCAGTGACGACAGGGGAAGCGAGACCCAGTACTTC
TRBD1,TRBV6-1,once,TRBJ1-2,CASSRDRGFDYGYTF,TGTGCCAGCAGTCGGGACAGGGGTTTTGACTATGGCTACACCTTC
.,TRBV5-6,.,TRBJ2-1,CASSDPPGSDEQFF,TGTGCCAGCAGCGACCCCCCGGGGAGTGATGAGCAGTTCTTC
TRBD1,TRBV6-6,.,TRBJ2-2,CASSRQGTGELFF,TGTGCCAGCAGTAGACAGGGTACCGGGGAGCTGTTTTTT
TRBD2,TRBV10-1,.,TRBJ2-2,CASSESAGEVWTGELFF,TGCGCCAGCAGTGAGTCGGCGGGAGAGGTGTGGACCGGGGAGCTGTTTTTT
TRBD2,TRBV29-1,.,TRBJ2-1,CSAQGLAGVNEQFF,TGCAGCGCGCAGGGACTAGCGGGAGTTAATGAGCAGTTCTTC
TRBD2,TRBV7-3,.,TRBJ2-3,CASSLTSGRATDTQYF,TGTGCCAGCAGCTTAACTAGCGGGAGGGCCACAGATACGCAGTATTTT
TRBD1,TRBV9,once,TRBJ2-7,CASSVGGTGGNEQYF,TGTGCCAGCAGCGTAGGTGGGACAGGGGGCAACGAGCAGTACTTC
TRBD2,TRBV27,once,TRBJ2-7,CASCPGGRVEEQYF,TGTGCCAGCTGCCCCGGCGGGAGAGTTGAAGAGCAGTACTTC
.,TRBV28,.,TRBJ1-5,CASSFGRLKRYNQPQHF,TGTGCCAGCAGTTTCGGACGCCTAAAGCGGTATAATCAGCCCCAGCATTTT
.,TRBV6-5,once,TRBJ1-2,CASSYTDRGGYTF,TGTGCCAGCAGTTACACGGACAGAGGGGGCTACACCTTC
TRBD1,TRBV2,.,TRBJ2-7,CASSEVQGDEQYF,TGTGCCAGCAGTGAAGTACAGGGGGACGAGCAGTACTTC